The T cell receptor (beta chain) described here comes from a study of identical twins. All donors were healthy Caucasians. Trimming removed 1 base from V and 2 bases from J, with 10 bases in between. The CDR3 is 15 residues long. Germline values: CDR1 SGHTA, CDR2 FQGNSA. A universal primer site was created by template switching, with the cDNA bearing unique molecular identifiers. TCRdb redid the calling of the 5' RACE reads with MiXCR, one entry per CDR3 protein. Of 550,000 to 700,000 distinct CDR3 sequences in the sample, more than 9% were seen once. This sample also appeared in a second study, on yellow fever vaccine responses in identical twins.

The sequenced sample consisted of PBMCs. The gene calls are TRBV7-2 and TRBJ2-3; D gene ambiguous. The receptor was isolated from a woman between 18 and 30 years old in good health. This CDR3 is CASSLVAAITDTQYF. The CDR3 DNA reads as TGTGCCAGCAGCTTAGTTGCGGCGATCACAGATACGCAGTATTTT.